This TCR beta chain appears in the sequencing data of a study of T cell responses to AZD1222 COVID-19 vaccine (dated by TCRdb to about 2021). For the wider study: AZD1222 recipients given second doses at about 4 weeks or at about 12 weeks were pooled, since spike-specific TCR depth and breadth were not found to differ between the two schedules. A total of about 230 trial participants underwent TCR sequencing, of whom 207 received two doses of AZD1222 and roughly 25 received two doses of the MenACWY control vaccine. Trial participants were enrolled by age into 18-55, 56-69 and 70-plus year subgroups, with about 150, 28 and 57 TCR-sequenced participants respectively.

V loses 4 bases of germline sequence and J loses 9 bases, and the interval between the two ends is 22 bases. CDR1 LNHDA and CDR2 SQIVND were looked up in the germline V gene (reference sequence). The CDR3, from cysteine to phenylalanine, totals 17 residues. Of all the DNA, just the CDR3 is kept, 51 bases in frame from base 1. The sample's time point label, decoded: baseline before first vaccination. Vaccinee samples were obtained from the UK trials COV001 and COV002, which included a single-blind randomized controlled phase 2/3 trial of AZD1222 (ChAdOx1 nCoV-19) in healthy adults. Trial participant PBMC samples were collected at day 0 and day 28 after the second dose for TCRbeta chain sequencing. Overall results and qualifications from the work: Spike-specific TCR breadth and depth rose significantly after two AZD1222 doses compared with day 0 and with MenACWY recipients. Because no samples from the day 14 peak response were available, repertoires could be characterized only after the peak T cell response. The whole spike protein was spanned by vaccine-associated CD4 TCRs, and dominant responses were seen in regions 160-218 and 743-854. Conclusions about previously exposed vaccinees are limited because only a handful of AZD1222 recipients were SARS-CoV-2 seropositive at baseline. The 56-69-year group was small, and its depth increase did not reach significance, likely because of low power. Participants were mostly white British and included more females than males, and it was suggested by the authors that clonal diversity may have been underestimated. Epitopes outside the regions mutated in the B.1.351 and B.1.1.7 variants were reportedly recognized by nearly half of the unique spike-specific TCRs.

The CDR3 regions of human TCRbeta chains were analyzed by immunosequencing. The authors processed their data as follows. TCRs in the repertoires were matched against a reference library of SARS-CoV-2-specific TCRs that had been generated with the MIRA antigen-specificity platform. Breadth was defined as the fraction of unique TCRs that were SARS-CoV-2-associated. Depth was defined as the fraction of total T cells that were SARS-CoV-2-associated. Each spike-specific TCR was assigned to its reactive spike region and to a CD4 or CD8 class using the MIRA data. Log10-transformed breadth and depth values were compared by one-way ANOVA with Sidak's multiple comparisons tests. The immuneACCESS repertoire file appears here via TCRdb, limited to in-frame rearrangements. These files lack a portion of the clones; in checked studies, under half of the deficit traces to unresolved V genes, and the cause of the others is not known. The D gene and trimming were derived from the DNA, and the V and J assignments and clone size from that table. The table for this sample lists 140,000 or so clones; approximately 90% of them were counted only once. The ten biggest clones cover 1.6% of the sample.

A single count supports this clone. It lacks a known antigen. Base qualities are not provided; no much larger clone lies one nucleotide away. The sequence is built from TRBV19 and TRBJ1-6; no confident D gene assignment can be made. The source material was peripheral blood, sampled on day 0 of AZD1222 vaccination. The clonotype originates from an adult in good health. The CDR3 protein: CASSTNQPGVRGSPLHF. The nucleotide sequence reads TGTGCCAGTAGTACGAACCAACCCGGGGTTCGAGGTTCACCCCTCCACTTT.